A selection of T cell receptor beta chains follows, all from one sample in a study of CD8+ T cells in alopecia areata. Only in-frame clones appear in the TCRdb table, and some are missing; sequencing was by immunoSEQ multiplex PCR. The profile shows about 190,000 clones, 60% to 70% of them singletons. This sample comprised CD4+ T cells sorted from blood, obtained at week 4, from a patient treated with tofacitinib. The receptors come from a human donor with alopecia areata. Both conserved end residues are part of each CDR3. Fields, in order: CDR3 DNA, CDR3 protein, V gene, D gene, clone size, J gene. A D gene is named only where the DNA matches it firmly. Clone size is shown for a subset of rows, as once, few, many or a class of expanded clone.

CDR3 DNA: TGCGCCAGCAGCTTGGGCCCACGCTCCTACGAGCAGTACTTC
CDR3 protein: CASSLGPRSYEQYF
V gene: TRBV5-1
D gene: .
clone size: .
J gene: TRBJ2-7

CDR3 DNA: TGTGCCACCCGCGCCGATGGCGGGAGGGCCCTGGAGACCCAGTACTTC
CDR3 protein: CATRADGGRALETQYF
V gene: TRBV15
D gene: TRBD2
clone size: .
J gene: TRBJ2-5

CDR3 DNA: TGCAGCGTTGAGGAGGGGCGCCGGAGAACAGATACGCAGTATTTT
CDR3 protein: CSVEEGRRRTDTQYF
V gene: TRBV29-1
D gene: .
clone size: .
J gene: TRBJ2-3

CDR3 DNA: TGTGCCAGCTCACCTCTAGCGGGAGACTACAATGAGCAGTTCTTC
CDR3 protein: CASSPLAGDYNEQFF
V gene: TRBV18
D gene: TRBD2
clone size: .
J gene: TRBJ2-1

CDR3 DNA: TGCAGCGTTGAAGTAGACCCGACTAGCAAGAATGAGCAGTTCTTC
CDR3 protein: CSVEVDPTSKNEQFF
V gene: TRBV29-1
D gene: TRBD2
clone size: .
J gene: TRBJ2-1

CDR3 DNA: TGCAGCGTTGGAGAGCAGTACTTC
CDR3 protein: CSVGEQYF
V gene: TRBV29-1
D gene: .
clone size: .
J gene: TRBJ2-7

CDR3 DNA: TGTGCCAGCAGTTACTCGCGTCAGCCCCAGCATTTT
CDR3 protein: CASSYSRQPQHF
V gene: TRBV6-6
D gene: .
clone size: .
J gene: TRBJ1-5

CDR3 DNA: TGTGCCTGGAGTGTAGGGGTGAAGACCCAGTACTTC
CDR3 protein: CAWSVGVKTQYF
V gene: TRBV30
D gene: .
clone size: .
J gene: TRBJ2-5

CDR3 DNA: TGTGCCAGCAGTTTTAGTGGACAGCTTATCGGAGGCTACACCTTC
CDR3 protein: CASSFSGQLIGGYTF
V gene: TRBV27
D gene: .
clone size: .
J gene: TRBJ1-2

CDR3 DNA: TGTGCCAGCAGTCCACGACGTCCAGCGGGACACTCTGGGGCCAACGTCCTGACTTTC
CDR3 protein: CASSPRRPAGHSGANVLTF
V gene: TRBV2
D gene: .
clone size: .
J gene: TRBJ2-6

CDR3 DNA: TGTGCCAGCATGAGAGGAGGGAGCACAGATACGCAGTATTTT
CDR3 protein: CASMRGGSTDTQYF
V gene: TRBV9
D gene: .
clone size: .
J gene: TRBJ2-3

CDR3 DNA: TGCGCCAGCAGCTTCGGTAGCAACTATGGCTACACCTTC
CDR3 protein: CASSFGSNYGYTF
V gene: TRBV5-1
D gene: .
clone size: few
J gene: TRBJ1-2

CDR3 DNA: TGTGCCTGGACCCATTCAAGAAACTACGAGCAGTACTTC
CDR3 protein: CAWTHSRNYEQYF
V gene: TRBV30
D gene: .
clone size: .
J gene: TRBJ2-7

CDR3 DNA: TGCGCCAGCAGCTTGGGGAACATGAACACTGAAGCTTTCTTT
CDR3 protein: CASSLGNMNTEAFF
V gene: TRBV5-1
D gene: .
clone size: .
J gene: TRBJ1-1

CDR3 DNA: TGTGCCAGCAGTTACTCTCGAGCGGGTAGCTCCTACGAGCAGTACTTC
CDR3 protein: CASSYSRAGSSYEQYF
V gene: TRBV6-5
D gene: .
clone size: .
J gene: TRBJ2-7

CDR3 DNA: TGTGCCAGCAGCTTAGGATCCAGAGGACAGGGTCAAAACGAGCAGTACTTC
CDR3 protein: CASSLGSRGQGQNEQYF
V gene: TRBV7-9
D gene: TRBD1
clone size: few
J gene: TRBJ2-7

CDR3 DNA: TGTGCCAGCTCACCCGTGCGGGACAATCCCCAGCATTTT
CDR3 protein: CASSPVRDNPQHF
V gene: TRBV18
D gene: .
clone size: .
J gene: TRBJ1-5

CDR3 DNA: TGTGCCAGCAGCGCGGACAGGGGTTTCTATGGCTACACCTTC
CDR3 protein: CASSADRGFYGYTF
V gene: TRBV9
D gene: TRBD1
clone size: .
J gene: TRBJ1-2

CDR3 DNA: TGTGCCTTTGACAGGGAGACGTACAATGAGCAGTTCTTC
CDR3 protein: CAFDRETYNEQFF
V gene: TRBV30
D gene: TRBD1
clone size: .
J gene: TRBJ2-1

CDR3 DNA: TGTGCCAGCTCACCAGCTGCCCGCGAGACCCAGTACTTC
CDR3 protein: CASSPAARETQYF
V gene: TRBV18
D gene: .
clone size: few
J gene: TRBJ2-5

CDR3 DNA: TGTGCCAGCAGCGTAGGGCAAGCTCAGAACACTGAAGCTTTCTTT
CDR3 protein: CASSVGQAQNTEAFF
V gene: TRBV9
D gene: .
clone size: once
J gene: TRBJ1-1

CDR3 DNA: TGTGCCAGCTCACCAGCGGTATACGAGCAGTACTTC
CDR3 protein: CASSPAVYEQYF
V gene: TRBV18
D gene: .
clone size: few
J gene: TRBJ2-7

CDR3 DNA: TGCGCCAGCAGCTACTCGGACAGGGGCACAGATACGCAGTATTTT
CDR3 protein: CASSYSDRGTDTQYF
V gene: TRBV5-1
D gene: TRBD1
clone size: .
J gene: TRBJ2-3

CDR3 DNA: TGTGCCAGCAGTTACGGTTCGCTTAGCGGCGTCAATGAGCAGTTCTTC
CDR3 protein: CASSYGSLSGVNEQFF
V gene: TRBV6-5
D gene: .
clone size: .
J gene: TRBJ2-1

CDR3 DNA: TGTGCCAGCAGCTTACGGGTCCGGGGAGGTGAGCAGTTCTTC
CDR3 protein: CASSLRVRGGEQFF
V gene: TRBV11-2
D gene: .
clone size: few
J gene: TRBJ2-1

CDR3 DNA: TGTGCCAGCAGCTTCTCGCCCGGGGGGGCTACTGAAGCTTTCTTT
CDR3 protein: CASSFSPGGATEAFF
V gene: TRBV11-2
D gene: .
clone size: .
J gene: TRBJ1-1

CDR3 DNA: TGTGCCAGCAGTGATAACAGGGCTCCCAAAAACATTCAGTACTTC
CDR3 protein: CASSDNRAPKNIQYF
V gene: TRBV2
D gene: .
clone size: .
J gene: TRBJ2-4

CDR3 DNA: TGTGCCAGCAGTTACTTCCAGGCGGCCAACACCGGGGAGCTGTTTTTT
CDR3 protein: CASSYFQAANTGELFF
V gene: TRBV28
D gene: .
clone size: .
J gene: TRBJ2-2

CDR3 DNA: TGCAGCACGGCCCTAGCGGGAGGGCGATTAGATACGCAGTATTTT
CDR3 protein: CSTALAGGRLDTQYF
V gene: TRBV29-1
D gene: TRBD2
clone size: few
J gene: TRBJ2-3

CDR3 DNA: TGCGCCAGCAGCATGGACGGATTCTACGAGCAGTACTTC
CDR3 protein: CASSMDGFYEQYF
V gene: TRBV5-1
D gene: .
clone size: .
J gene: TRBJ2-7

CDR3 DNA: TGCAGCGTTGACTTCGGGATCGGCGGGGAGCTGTTTTTT
CDR3 protein: CSVDFGIGGELFF
V gene: TRBV29-1
D gene: .
clone size: once
J gene: TRBJ2-2

CDR3 DNA: TGCGCCAGCAGCTTGGACACGGTCACTGAAGCTTTCTTT
CDR3 protein: CASSLDTVTEAFF
V gene: TRBV5-1
D gene: .
clone size: .
J gene: TRBJ1-1

CDR3 DNA: TGTGCCAGCAGCCAAGATCTCCGGCCTAGCGGGCAAGAGACCCAGTACTTC
CDR3 protein: CASSQDLRPSGQETQYF
V gene: TRBV4-2
D gene: TRBD2
clone size: .
J gene: TRBJ2-5

CDR3 DNA: TGTGCCAGCAGCGAACGCAGGGGACTAGCGGGCACAGATACGCAGTATTTT
CDR3 protein: CASSERRGLAGTDTQYF
V gene: TRBV7-9
D gene: TRBD2
clone size: few
J gene: TRBJ2-3

CDR3 DNA: TGTGCCTGGAGTGTACGAGAAGGGGAGATGGGAGAGACCCAGTACTTC
CDR3 protein: CAWSVREGEMGETQYF
V gene: TRBV30
D gene: .
clone size: .
J gene: TRBJ2-5

CDR3 DNA: TGTGCCAGTGGAGTCAGCCCTCTTAACACCGGGGAGCTGTTTTTT
CDR3 protein: CASGVSPLNTGELFF
V gene: TRBV5-6
D gene: .
clone size: few
J gene: TRBJ2-2

CDR3 DNA: TGCAGCGTTGCCAGAAGCTCCTACGAGCAGTACTTC
CDR3 protein: CSVARSSYEQYF
V gene: TRBV29-1
D gene: .
clone size: once
J gene: TRBJ2-7

CDR3 DNA: TGTGCCTGGAGTGTACTAGCCGAAGATACGCAGTATTTT
CDR3 protein: CAWSVLAEDTQYF
V gene: TRBV30
D gene: .
clone size: .
J gene: TRBJ2-3

CDR3 DNA: TGTGCCAGCAGCCCCACATCTGGGGCCAACGTCCTGACTTTC
CDR3 protein: CASSPTSGANVLTF
V gene: TRBV6-5
D gene: .
clone size: .
J gene: TRBJ2-6

CDR3 DNA: TGCAGCGTTTTGTGGCGTGGGAGCGGTTACGAGCAGTACTTC
CDR3 protein: CSVLWRGSGYEQYF
V gene: TRBV29-1
D gene: .
clone size: few
J gene: TRBJ2-7

CDR3 DNA: TGTGCCTGGAGTGTCGGATGGGCGTACCAAGAGACCCAGTACTTC
CDR3 protein: CAWSVGWAYQETQYF
V gene: TRBV30
D gene: .
clone size: .
J gene: TRBJ2-5